This T cell receptor beta chain was recovered during a study of blood T cell repertoires in COVID-19. Per the study methods: Estimated nucleated cell counts came from reference gene primer amplification. Data came from immunoSEQ multiplex PCR; TCRdb stores just in-frame clones and leaves some out. V, J and clone size are taken as reported in that table, and D and trimming were inferred from the DNA itself. This table has around 160,000 clones, almost 90% appearing once. The length of the CDR3 is 14 residues. Germline V gene lookup returns CDR1 GTSNPN and CDR2 SVGIG (reference sequence). V dropped 2 bases and J dropped 5 bases, with 12 bases sitting between them.

The TCR was taken from a human donor in a cohort sampled during active COVID-19. The chain carries TRBV30 and TRBJ1-4; D perhaps matches TRBD1 (6 bases). The material sequenced was peripheral blood. The CDR3 nucleotides are TGTGCCTGGAGTTTCCTGGGGGCAAATGAAAAACTGTTTTTT. Its translation is CAWSFLGANEKLFF.